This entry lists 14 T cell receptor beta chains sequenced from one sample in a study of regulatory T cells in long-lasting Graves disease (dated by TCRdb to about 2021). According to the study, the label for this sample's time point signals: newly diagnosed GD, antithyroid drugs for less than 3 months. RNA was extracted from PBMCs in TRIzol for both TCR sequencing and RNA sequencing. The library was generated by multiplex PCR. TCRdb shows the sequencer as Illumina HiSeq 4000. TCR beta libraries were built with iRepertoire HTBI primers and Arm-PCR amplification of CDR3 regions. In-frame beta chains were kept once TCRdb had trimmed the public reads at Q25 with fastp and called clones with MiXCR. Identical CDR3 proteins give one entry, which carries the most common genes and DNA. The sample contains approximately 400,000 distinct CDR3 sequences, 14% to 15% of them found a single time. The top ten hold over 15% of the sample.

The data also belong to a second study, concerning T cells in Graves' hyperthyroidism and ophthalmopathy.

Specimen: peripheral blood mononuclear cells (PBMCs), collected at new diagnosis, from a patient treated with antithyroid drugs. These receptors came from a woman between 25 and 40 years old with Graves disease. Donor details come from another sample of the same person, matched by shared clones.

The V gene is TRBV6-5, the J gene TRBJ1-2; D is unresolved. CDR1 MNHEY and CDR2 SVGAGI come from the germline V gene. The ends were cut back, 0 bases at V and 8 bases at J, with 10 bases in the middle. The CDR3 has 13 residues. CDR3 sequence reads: CASSYSLRWGYTF. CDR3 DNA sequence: TGTGCCAGCAGTTACTCCTTGAGGTGGGGCTACACCTTC.

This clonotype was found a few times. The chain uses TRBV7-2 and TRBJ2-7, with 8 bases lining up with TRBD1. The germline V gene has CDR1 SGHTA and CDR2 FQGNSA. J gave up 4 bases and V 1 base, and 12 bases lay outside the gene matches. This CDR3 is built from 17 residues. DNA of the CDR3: TGTGCCAGCAGCTTAGGCGGGACAGGATTCTTTTCATACGAGCAGTACTTC. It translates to CASSLGGTGFFSYEQYF.

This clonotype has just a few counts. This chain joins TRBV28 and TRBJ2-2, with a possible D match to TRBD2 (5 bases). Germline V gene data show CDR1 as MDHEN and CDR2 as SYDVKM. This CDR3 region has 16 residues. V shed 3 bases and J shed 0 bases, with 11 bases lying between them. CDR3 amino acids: CASSFPGISNTGELFF. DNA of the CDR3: TGTGCCAGCAGTTTTCCGGGGATATCGAACACCGGGGAGCTGTTTTTT.

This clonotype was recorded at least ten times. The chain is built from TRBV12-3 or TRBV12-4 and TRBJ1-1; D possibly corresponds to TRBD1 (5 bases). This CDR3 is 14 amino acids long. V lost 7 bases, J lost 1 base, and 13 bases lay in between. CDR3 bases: TGTGCCAGCACCTTGTGGGGGGGGAACACTGAAGCTTTCTTT. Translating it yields CASTLWGGNTEAFF.

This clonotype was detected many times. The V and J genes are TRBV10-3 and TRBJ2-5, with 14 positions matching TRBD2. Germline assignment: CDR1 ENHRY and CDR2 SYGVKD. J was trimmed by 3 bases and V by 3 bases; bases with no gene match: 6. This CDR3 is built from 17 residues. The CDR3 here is CAISEPGLAGVEETQYF. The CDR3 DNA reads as TGTGCCATCAGTGAACCGGGACTAGCGGGAGTAGAAGAGACCCAGTACTTC.

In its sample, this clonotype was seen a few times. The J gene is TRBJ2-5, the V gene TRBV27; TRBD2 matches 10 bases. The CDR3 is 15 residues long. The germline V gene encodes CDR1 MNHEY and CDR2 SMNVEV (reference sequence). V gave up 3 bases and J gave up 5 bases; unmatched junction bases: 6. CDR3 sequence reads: CASSFLAGEEETQYF. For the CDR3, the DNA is TGTGCCAGCAGTTTTCTAGCGGGAGAGGAGGAGACCCAGTACTTC.

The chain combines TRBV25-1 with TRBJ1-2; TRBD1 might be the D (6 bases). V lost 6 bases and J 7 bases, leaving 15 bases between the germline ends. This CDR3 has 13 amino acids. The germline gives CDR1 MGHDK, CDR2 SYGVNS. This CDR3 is CASSGGTGRGYTF. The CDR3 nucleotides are TGTGCCAGCAGCGGGGGAACAGGGCGTGGCTACACCTTC.

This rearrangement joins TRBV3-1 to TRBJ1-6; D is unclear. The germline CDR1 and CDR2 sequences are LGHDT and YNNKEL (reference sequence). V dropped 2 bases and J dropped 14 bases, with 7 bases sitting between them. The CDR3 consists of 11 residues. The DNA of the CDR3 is TGTGCCAGCAGCCAACGGCAAACCCTCCACTTT. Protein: CASSQRQTLHF.

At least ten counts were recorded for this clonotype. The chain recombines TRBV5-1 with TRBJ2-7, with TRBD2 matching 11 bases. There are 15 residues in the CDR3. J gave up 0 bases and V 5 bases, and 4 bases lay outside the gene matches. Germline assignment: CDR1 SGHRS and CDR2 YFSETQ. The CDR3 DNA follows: TGCGCCAGCAGAACGGGACTAGCGGACTCCTACGAGCAGTACTTC. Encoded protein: CASRTGLADSYEQYF. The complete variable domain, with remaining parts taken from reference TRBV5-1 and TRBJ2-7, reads KAGVTQTPRYLIKTRGQQVTLSCSPISGHRSVSWYQQTPGQGLQFLFEYFSETQRNKGNFPGRFSGRQFSNSRSEMNVSTLELGDSALYLCASRTGLADSYEQYFGPGTRLTVT.

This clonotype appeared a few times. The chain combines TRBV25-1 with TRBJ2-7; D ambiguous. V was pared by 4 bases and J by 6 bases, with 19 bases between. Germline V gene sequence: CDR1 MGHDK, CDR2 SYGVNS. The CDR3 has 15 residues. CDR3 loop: CASSVFPGPRREQYF. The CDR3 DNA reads TGTGCCAGCAGTGTGTTCCCGGGCCCCCGACGCGAGCAGTACTTC.

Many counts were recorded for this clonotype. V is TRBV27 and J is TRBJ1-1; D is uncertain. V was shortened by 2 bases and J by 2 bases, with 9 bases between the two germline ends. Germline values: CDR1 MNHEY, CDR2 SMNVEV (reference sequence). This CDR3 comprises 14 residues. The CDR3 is CASSLRWSNTEAFF. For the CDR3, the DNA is TGTGCCAGCAGTTTAAGGTGGAGCAACACTGAAGCTTTCTTT.

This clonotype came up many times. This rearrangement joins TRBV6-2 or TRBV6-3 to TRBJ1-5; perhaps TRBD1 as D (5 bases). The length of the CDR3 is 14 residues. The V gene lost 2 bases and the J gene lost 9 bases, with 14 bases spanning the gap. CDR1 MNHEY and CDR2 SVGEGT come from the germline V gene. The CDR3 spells CASSYRDGWGPQHF. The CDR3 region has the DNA TGTGCCAGCAGTTACCGGGACGGATGGGGGCCCCAGCATTTT.

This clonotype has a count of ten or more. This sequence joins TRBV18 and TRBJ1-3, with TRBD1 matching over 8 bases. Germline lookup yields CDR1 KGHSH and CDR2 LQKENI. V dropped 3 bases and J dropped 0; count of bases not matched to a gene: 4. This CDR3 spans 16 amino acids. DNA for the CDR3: TGTGCCAGCTCACCTAATCAGGGGGCCTCTGGAAACACCATATATTTT. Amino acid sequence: CASSPNQGASGNTIYF.

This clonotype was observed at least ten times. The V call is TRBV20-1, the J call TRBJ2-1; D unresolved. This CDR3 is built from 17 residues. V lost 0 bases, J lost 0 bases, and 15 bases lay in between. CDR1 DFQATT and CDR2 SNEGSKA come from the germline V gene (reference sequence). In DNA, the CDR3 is TGCAGTGCTAGAGATCGACCACTGAGAAGCTCCTACAATGAGCAGTTCTTC. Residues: CSARDRPLRSSYNEQFF.